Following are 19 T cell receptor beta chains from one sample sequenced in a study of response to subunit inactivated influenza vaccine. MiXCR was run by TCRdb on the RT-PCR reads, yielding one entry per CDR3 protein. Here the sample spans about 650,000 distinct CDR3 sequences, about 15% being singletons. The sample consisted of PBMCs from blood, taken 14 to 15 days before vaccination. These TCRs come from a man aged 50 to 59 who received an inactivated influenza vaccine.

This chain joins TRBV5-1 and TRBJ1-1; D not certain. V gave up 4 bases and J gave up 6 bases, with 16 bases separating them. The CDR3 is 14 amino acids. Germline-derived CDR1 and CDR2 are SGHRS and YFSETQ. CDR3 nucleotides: TGCGCCAGCAGCCCAACGGACGGCCCCGCTGAAGCTTTCTTT. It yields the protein CASSPTDGPAEAFF.

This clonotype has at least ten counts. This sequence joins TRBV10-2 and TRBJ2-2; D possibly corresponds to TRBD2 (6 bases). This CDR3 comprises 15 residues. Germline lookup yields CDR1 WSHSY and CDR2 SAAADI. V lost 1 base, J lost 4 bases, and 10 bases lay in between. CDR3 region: CASSELAALTGELFF. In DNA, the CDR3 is TGCGCCAGCAGTGAGTTAGCGGCTCTCACCGGGGAGCTGTTTTTT.

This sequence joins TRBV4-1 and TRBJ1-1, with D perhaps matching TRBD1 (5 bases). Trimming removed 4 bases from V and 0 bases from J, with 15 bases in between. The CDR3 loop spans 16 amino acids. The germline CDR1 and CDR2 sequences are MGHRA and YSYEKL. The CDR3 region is CASSLNSGTVNTEAFF. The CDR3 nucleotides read TGCGCCAGCAGCCTGAACTCCGGGACGGTGAACACTGAAGCTTTCTTT.

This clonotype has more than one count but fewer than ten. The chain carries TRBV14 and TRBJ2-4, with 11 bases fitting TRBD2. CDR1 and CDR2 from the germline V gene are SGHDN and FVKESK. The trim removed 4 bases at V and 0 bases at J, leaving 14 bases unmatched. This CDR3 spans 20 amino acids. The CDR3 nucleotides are TGTGCCAGCAGCCGGGGCACTAGCGGGAGTGTTCGGGTAGCCAAAAACATTCAGTACTTC. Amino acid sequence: CASSRGTSGSVRVAKNIQYF.

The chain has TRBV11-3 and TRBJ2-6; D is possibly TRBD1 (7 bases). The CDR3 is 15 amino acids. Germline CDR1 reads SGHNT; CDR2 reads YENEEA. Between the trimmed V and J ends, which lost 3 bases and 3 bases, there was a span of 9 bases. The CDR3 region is CASSFQGGGANVLTF. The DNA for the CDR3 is TGTGCCAGCAGCTTCCAGGGGGGTGGGGCCAACGTCCTGACTTTC. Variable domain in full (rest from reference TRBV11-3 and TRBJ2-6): EAGVVQSPRYKIIEKKQPVAFWCNPISGHNTLYWYLQNLGQGPELLIRYENEEAVDDSQLPKDRFSAERLKGVDSTLKIQPAELGDSAVYLCASSFQGGGANVLTFGAGSRLTVL.

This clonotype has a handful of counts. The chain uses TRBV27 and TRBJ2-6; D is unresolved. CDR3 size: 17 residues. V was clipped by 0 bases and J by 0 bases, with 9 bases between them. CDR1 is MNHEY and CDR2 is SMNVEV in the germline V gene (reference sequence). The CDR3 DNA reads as TGTGCCAGCAGTTTATCGGGCAGGACCTCTGGGGCCAACGTCCTGACTTTC. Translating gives CASSLSGRTSGANVLTF.

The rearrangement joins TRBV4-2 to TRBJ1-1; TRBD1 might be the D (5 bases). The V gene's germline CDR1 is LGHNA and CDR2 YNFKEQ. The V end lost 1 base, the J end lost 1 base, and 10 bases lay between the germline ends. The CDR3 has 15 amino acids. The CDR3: CASSQAGNRNTEAFF. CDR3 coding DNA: TGTGCCAGCAGCCAAGCAGGGAATCGGAACACTGAAGCTTTCTTT.

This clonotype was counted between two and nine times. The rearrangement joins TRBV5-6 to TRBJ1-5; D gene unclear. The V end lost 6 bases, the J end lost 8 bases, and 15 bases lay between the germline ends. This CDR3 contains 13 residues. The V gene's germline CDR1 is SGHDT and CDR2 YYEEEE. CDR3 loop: CASTLAGSKPQHF. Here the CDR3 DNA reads TGTGCCAGCACCCTGGCGGGGTCGAAGCCCCAGCATTTT.

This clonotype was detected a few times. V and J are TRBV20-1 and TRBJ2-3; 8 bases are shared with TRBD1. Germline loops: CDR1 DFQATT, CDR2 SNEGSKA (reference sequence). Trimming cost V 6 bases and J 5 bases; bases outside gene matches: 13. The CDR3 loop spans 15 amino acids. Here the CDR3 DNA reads TGCAGTGCAAACGGACAGGGCTTGGGTAAAGATACGCAGTATTTT. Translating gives CSANGQGLGKDTQYF.

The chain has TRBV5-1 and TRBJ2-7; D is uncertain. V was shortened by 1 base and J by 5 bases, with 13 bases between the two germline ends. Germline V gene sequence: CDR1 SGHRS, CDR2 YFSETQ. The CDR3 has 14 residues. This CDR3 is CASSLYLTSDEQYF. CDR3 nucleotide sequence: TGCGCCAGCAGCTTGTATCTGACATCAGACGAGCAGTACTTC.

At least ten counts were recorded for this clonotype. CDR3 DNA sequence: TGCAGTGCCAGTAGGACTAGCGGGAGATCGGATACGCAGTATTTT. Its protein product is CSASRTSGRSDTQYF. This chain joins TRBV20-1 and TRBJ2-3; 13 nucleotides align to TRBD2. V lost 6 bases to trimming and J lost 6 bases; unmatched junction nucleotides: 9. The CDR3 consists of 15 residues. CDR1 is DFQATT and CDR2 is SNEGSKA in the germline V gene (reference sequence).

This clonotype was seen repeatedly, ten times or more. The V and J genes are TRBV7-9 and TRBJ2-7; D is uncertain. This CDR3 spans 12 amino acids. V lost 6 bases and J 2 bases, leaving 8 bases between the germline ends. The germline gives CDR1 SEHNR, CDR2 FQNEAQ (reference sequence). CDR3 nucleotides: TGTGCCAGCAGTCCCACCCCCTACGAGCAGTACTTC. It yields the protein CASSPTPYEQYF.

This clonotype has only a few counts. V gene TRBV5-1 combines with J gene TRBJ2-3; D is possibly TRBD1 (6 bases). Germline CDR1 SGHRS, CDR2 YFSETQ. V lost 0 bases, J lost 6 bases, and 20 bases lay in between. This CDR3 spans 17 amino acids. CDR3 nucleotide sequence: TGCGCCAGCAGCTTGGGCCCCCAGGGGACCCAGGGGGATACGCAGTATTTT. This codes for CASSLGPQGTQGDTQYF. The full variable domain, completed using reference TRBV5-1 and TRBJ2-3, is KAGVTQTPRYLIKTRGQQVTLSCSPISGHRSVSWYQQTPGQGLQFLFEYFSETQRNKGNFPGRFSGRQFSNSRSEMNVSTLELGDSALYLCASSLGPQGTQGDTQYFGPGTRLTVL.

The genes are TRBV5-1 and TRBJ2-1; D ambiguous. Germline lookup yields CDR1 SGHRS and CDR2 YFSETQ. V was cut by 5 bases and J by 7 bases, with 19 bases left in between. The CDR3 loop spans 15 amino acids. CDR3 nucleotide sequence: TGCGCCAGCAGAGCCTGGGTTTCAAGTGCGAATGAGCAGTTCTTC. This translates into CASRAWVSSANEQFF.

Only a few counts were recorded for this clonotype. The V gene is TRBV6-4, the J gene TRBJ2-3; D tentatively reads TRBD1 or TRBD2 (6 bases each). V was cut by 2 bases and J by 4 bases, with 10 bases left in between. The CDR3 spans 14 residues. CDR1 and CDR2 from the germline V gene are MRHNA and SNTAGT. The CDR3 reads CASSDMGGADTQYF. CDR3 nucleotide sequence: TGTGCCAGCAGTGACATGGGGGGCGCAGATACGCAGTATTTT.

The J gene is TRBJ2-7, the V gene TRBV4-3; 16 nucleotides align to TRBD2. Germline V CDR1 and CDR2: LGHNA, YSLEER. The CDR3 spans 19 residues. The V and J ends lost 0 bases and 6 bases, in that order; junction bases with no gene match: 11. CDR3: CASSQDPGLAGGPGLEQYF. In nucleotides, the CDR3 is TGCGCCAGCAGCCAAGATCCGGGACTAGCGGGAGGGCCGGGTCTCGAGCAGTACTTC.

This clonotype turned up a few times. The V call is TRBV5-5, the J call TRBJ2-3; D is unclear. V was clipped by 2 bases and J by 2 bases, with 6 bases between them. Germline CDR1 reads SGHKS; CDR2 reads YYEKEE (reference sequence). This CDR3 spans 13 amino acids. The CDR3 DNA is TGTGCCAGCAGCTTCTTCCTCACAGATACGCAGTATTTT. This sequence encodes CASSFFLTDTQYF.

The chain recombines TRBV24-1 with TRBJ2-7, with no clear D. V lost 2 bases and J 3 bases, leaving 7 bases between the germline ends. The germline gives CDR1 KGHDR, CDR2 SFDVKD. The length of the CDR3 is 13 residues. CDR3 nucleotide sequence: TGTGCCACCAGTGATTCAGTTTACTACGAGCAGTACTTC. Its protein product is CATSDSVYYEQYF.

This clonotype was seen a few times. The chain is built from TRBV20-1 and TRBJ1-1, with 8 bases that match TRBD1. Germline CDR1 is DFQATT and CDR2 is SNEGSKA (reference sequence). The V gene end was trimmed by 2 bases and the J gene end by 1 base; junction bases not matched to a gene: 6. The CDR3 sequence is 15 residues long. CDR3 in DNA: TGCAGTGCTAGAAGTTCAGGGGGCGCGAACACTGAAGCTTTCTTT. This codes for CSARSSGGANTEAFF.